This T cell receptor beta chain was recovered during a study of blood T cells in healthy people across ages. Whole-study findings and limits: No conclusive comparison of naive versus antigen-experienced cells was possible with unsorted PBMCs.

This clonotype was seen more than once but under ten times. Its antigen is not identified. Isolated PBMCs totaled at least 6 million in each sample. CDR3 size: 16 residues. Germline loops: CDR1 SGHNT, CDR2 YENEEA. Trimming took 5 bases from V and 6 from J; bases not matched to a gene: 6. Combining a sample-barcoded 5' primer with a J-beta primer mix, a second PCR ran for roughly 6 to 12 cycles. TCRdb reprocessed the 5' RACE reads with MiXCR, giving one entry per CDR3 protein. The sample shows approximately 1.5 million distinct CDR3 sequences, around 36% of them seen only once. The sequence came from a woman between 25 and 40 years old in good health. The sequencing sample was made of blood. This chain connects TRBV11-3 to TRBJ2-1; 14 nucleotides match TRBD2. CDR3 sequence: CASSLRTSGGSNEQFF. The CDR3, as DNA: TGTGCCAGCAGCCTCCGGACTAGCGGGGGGAGCAATGAGCAGTTCTTC. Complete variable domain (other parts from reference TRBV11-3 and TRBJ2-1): EAGVVQSPRYKIIEKKQPVAFWCNPISGHNTLYWYLQNLGQGPELLIRYENEEAVDDSQLPKDRFSAERLKGVDSTLKIQPAELGDSAVYLCASSLRTSGGSNEQFFGPGTRLTVL.